The T cell receptor (beta chain) under discussion was sequenced for a study of T cells in pancreatic ductal adenocarcinoma. The table lists this clone with a count of one. The antigen is not known. Some clones are missing from TCRdb's copy, which holds only in-frame ones; the method was immunoSEQ multiplex PCR. The table records 97,000 or so clones, 90% to 95% of them present only once. The CDR3 length is 12 residues. Germline-derived CDR1 and CDR2 are MDHEN and SYDVKM. Trimming took 7 bases from V and 6 from J, leaving 10 bases between them. Study-level points and caveats: Compared with tumor, blood showed more total productive templates and roughly 8-fold more clonotypes. Enrichment of CD45RO+ effector over naive T cells in tumors may bias clonality. Blood clonality (approximately 0.07) did not differ significantly from tumor (about 0.12). The resected pancreatic cancer cohort was biased toward the minority with early-stage disease.

Surgery without prior neoadjuvant therapy was the treatment of the selected pancreatic ductal adenocarcinoma patients. The J gene is TRBJ1-5, the V gene TRBV28; D possibly corresponds to TRBD1 (5 bases). Sequencing input: PBMCs. This receptor was taken from a human donor with pancreatic ductal adenocarcinoma. Here the CDR3 reads CASTRRGQPQHF. The CDR3 nucleotides are TGTGCCAGCACCCGAAGGGGTCAGCCCCAGCATTTT.